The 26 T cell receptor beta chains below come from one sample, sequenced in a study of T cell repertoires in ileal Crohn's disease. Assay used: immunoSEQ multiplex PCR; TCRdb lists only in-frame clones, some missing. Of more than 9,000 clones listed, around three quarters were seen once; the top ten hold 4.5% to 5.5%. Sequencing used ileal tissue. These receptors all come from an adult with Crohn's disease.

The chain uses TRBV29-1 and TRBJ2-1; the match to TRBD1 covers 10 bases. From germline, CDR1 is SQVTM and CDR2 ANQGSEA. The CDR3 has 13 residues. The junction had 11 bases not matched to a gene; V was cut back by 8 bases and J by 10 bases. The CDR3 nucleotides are TGCAGCTCACCGGGACAGGGGATCGTCGAGCAGTTCTTC. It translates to CSSPGQGIVEQFF.

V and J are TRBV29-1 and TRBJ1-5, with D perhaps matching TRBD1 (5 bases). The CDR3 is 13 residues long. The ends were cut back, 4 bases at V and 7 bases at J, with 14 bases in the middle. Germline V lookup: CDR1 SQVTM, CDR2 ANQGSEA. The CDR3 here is CSVATASGQPQHF. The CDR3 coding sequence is TGCAGCGTTGCGACAGCCAGCGGGCAGCCCCAGCATTTT.

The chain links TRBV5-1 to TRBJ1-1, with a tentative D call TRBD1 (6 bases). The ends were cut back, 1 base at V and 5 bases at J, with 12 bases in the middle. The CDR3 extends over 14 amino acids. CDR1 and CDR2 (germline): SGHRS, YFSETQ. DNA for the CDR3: TGCGCCAGCAGCTTGCAGGACAGTAGAACTGAAGCTTTCTTT. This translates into CASSLQDSRTEAFF.

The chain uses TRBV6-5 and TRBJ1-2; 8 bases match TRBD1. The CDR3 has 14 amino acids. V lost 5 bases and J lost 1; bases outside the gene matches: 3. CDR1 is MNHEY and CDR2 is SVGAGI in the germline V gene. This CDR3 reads CASSTGQGNYGYTF. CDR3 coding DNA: TGTGCCAGCAGTACCGGACAGGGTAACTATGGCTACACCTTC.

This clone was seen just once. The CDR3 protein is CASSLGGGLDEQFF. In DNA, the CDR3 is TGTGCCAGCAGCCTGGGGGGGGGCTTGGATGAGCAGTTCTTC. The chain couples TRBV7-9 to TRBJ2-1; D possibly corresponds to TRBD2 (7 bases). The CDR3 extends over 14 amino acids. Trimming cost V 5 bases and J 8 bases, with 16 bases left between them. The V gene's germline CDR1 is SEHNR and CDR2 FQNEAQ (reference sequence).

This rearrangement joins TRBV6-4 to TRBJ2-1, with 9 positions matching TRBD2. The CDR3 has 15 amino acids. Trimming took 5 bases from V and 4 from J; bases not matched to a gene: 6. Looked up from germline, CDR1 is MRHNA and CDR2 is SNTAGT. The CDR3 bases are TGTGCCAGCAGTAACGGAGCGGGGGGATACAATGAGCAGTTCTTC. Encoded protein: CASSNGAGGYNEQFF.

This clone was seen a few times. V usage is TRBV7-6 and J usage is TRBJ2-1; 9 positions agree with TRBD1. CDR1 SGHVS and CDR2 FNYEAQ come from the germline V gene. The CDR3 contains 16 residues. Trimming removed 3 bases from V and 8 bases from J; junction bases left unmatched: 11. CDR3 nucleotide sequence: TGTGCCAGCAGCTTGGCGCCGGGACAGGGACCGGATGAGCAGTTCTTC. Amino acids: CASSLAPGQGPDEQFF.

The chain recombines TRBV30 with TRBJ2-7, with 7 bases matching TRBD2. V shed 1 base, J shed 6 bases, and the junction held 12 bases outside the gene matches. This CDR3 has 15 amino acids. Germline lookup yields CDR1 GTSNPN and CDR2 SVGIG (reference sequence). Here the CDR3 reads CAWSEPMRESSEQYF. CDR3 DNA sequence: TGTGCCTGGAGTGAACCGATGCGGGAGTCGTCCGAGCAGTACTTC.

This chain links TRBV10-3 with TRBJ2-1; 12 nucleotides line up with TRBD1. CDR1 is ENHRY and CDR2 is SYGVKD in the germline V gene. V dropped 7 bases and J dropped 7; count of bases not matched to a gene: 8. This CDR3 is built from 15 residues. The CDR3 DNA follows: TGTGCCATCACTCCGGGACAGGGGGCAAGGAATGAGCAGTTCTTC. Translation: CAITPGQGARNEQFF.

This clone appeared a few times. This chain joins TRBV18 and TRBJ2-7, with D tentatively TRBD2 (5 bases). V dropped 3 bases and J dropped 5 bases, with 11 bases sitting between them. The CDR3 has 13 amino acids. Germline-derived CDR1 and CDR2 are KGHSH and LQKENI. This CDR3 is CASSPRRADEQYF. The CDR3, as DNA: TGTGCCAGCTCACCTCGGCGGGCTGACGAGCAGTACTTC. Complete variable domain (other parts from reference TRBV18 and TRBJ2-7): NAGVMQNPRHLVRRRGQEARLRCSPMKGHSHVYWYRQLPEEGLKFMVYLQKENIIDESGMPKERFSAEFPKEGPSILRIQQVVRGDSAAYFCASSPRRADEQYFGPGTRLTVT.

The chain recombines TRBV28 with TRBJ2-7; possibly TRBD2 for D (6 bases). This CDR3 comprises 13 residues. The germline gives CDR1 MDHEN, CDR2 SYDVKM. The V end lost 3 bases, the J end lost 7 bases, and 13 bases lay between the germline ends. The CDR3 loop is CASSFGTLREQYF. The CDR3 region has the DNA TGTGCCAGCAGTTTCGGGACTCTTCGAGAGCAGTACTTC.

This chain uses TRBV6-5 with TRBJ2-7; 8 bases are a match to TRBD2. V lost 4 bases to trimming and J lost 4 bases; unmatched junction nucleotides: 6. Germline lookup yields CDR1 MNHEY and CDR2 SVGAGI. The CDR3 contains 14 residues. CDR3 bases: TGTGCCAGCAGTTCCCCCGGGAGGGTGTACGAGCAGTACTTC. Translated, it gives CASSSPGRVYEQYF.

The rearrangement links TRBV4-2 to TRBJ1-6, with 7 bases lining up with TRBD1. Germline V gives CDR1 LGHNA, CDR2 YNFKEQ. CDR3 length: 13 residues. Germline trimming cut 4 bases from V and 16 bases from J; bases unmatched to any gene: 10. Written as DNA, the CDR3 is TGTGCCAGCAGCCCCTCTGGACAGGAGTTTCTCCACTTT. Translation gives CASSPSGQEFLHF.

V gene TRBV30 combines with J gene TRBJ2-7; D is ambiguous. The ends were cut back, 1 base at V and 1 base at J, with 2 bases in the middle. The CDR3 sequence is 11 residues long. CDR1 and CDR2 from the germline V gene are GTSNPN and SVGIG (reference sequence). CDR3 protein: CAWSASYEQYF. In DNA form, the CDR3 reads TGTGCCTGGAGTGCATCCTACGAGCAGTACTTC.

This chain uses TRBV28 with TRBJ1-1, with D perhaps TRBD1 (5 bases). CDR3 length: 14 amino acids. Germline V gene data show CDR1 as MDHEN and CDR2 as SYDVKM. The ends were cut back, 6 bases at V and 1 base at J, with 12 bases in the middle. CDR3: CASSTSGGNTEAFF. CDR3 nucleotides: TGTGCCAGCAGCACCTCGGGGGGGAACACTGAAGCTTTCTTT.

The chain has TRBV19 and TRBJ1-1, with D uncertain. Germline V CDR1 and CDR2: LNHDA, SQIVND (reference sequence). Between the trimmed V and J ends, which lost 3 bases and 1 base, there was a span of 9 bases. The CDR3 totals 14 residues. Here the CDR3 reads CASSMDWANTEAFF. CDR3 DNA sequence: TGTGCCAGTAGTATGGATTGGGCGAACACTGAAGCTTTCTTT.

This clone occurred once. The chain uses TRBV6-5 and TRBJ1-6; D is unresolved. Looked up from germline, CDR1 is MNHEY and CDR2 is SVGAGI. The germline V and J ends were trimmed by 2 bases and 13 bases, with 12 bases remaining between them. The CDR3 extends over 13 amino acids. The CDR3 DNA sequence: TGTGCCAGCAGTTACGTGGGCGTTGGGCCCCTCCACTTT. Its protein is CASSYVGVGPLHF.

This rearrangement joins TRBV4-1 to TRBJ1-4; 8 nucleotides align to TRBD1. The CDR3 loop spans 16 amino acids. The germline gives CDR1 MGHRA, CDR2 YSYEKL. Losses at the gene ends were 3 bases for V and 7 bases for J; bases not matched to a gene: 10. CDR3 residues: CASSQREQGVAEKLFF. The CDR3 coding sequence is TGCGCCAGCAGCCAGAGGGAACAGGGGGTGGCTGAAAAACTGTTTTTT.

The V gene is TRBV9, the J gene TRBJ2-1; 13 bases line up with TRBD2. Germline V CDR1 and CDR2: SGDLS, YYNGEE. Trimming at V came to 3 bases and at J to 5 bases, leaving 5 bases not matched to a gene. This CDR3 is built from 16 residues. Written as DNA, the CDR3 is TGTGCCAGCAGCGAGGGGACTAGCGGGGAAAACAATGAGCAGTTCTTC. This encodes CASSEGTSGENNEQFF.

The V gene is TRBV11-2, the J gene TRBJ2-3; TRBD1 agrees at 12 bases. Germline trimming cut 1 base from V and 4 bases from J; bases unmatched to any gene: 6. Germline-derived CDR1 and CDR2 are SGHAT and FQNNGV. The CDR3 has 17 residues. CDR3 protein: CASSLVGQGAFPDTQYF. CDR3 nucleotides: TGTGCCAGCAGCTTAGTGGGACAGGGGGCTTTCCCAGATACGCAGTATTTT.

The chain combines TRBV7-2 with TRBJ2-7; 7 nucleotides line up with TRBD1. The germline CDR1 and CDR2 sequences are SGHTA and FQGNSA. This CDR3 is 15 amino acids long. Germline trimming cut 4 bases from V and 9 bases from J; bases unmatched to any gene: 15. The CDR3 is CASSSTGTVGARQYF. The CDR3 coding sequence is TGTGCCAGCAGCTCGACCGGGACAGTGGGGGCAAGGCAGTACTTC. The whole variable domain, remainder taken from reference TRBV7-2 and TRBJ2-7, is GAGVSQSPSNKVTEKGKDVELRCDPISGHTALYWYRQSLGQGLEFLIYFQGNSAPDKSGLPSDRFSAERTGGSVSTLTIQRTQQEDSAVYLCASSSTGTVGARQYFGPGTRLTVT.

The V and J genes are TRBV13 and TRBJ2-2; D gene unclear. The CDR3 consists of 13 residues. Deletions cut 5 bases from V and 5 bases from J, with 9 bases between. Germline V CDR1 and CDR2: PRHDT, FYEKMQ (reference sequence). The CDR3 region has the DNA TGTGCCAGCAGCCCCCAACAGACCGGGGAGCTGTTTTTT. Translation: CASSPQQTGELFF.

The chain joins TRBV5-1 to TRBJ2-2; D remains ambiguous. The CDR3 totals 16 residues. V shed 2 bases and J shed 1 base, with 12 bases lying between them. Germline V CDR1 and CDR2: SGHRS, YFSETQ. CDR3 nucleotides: TGCGCCAGCAGCTTCCAACCAAGAGAGAACACCGGGGAGCTGTTTTTT. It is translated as CASSFQPRENTGELFF.

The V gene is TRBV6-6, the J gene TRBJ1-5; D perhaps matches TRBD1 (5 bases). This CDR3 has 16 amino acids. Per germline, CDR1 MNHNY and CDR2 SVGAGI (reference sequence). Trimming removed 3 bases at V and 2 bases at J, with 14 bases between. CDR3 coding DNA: TGTGCCAGCAGTTATCGACAGACCGGCGGCAATCAGCCCCAGCATTTT. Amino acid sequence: CASSYRQTGGNQPQHF.

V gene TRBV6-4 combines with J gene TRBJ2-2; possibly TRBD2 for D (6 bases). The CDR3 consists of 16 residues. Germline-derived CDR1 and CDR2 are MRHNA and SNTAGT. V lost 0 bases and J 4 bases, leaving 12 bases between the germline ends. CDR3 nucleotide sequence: TGTGCCAGCAGTGACTCTCCAGGGAGGAGCACCGGGGAGCTGTTTTTT. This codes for CASSDSPGRSTGELFF.

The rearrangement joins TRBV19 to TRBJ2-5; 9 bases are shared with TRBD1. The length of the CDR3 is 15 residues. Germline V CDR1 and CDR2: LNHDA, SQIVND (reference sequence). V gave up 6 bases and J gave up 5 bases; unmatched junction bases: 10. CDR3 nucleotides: TGTGCCAGTAGCCGGGACAGGGCCCTGGGGGAGACCCAGTACTTC. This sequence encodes CASSRDRALGETQYF.